This T cell receptor (beta chain) was recorded in a study of T cell changes during pregnancy in multiple sclerosis. The CDR3 has 13 amino acids. CDR1 is MGHRA and CDR2 is YSYEKL in the germline V gene. V was shortened by 0 bases and J by 6 bases, with 6 bases between the two germline ends. Generated by immunoSEQ multiplex PCR, the TCRdb table keeps only in-frame clones and is missing some. Of roughly 63,000 clones listed, 93% are singletons. The clonotype comes from a female donor with multiple sclerosis, enrolled in a pregnancy study. The V call is TRBV4-1, the J call TRBJ2-1; D is perhaps TRBD2 (5 bases). Source: CD8+ T cells from peripheral blood mononuclear cells, taken in the second trimester of pregnancy. The CDR3 region is CASSQEGANEQFF. The CDR3 nucleotides read TGCGCCAGCAGCCAAGAGGGAGCCAATGAGCAGTTCTTC.